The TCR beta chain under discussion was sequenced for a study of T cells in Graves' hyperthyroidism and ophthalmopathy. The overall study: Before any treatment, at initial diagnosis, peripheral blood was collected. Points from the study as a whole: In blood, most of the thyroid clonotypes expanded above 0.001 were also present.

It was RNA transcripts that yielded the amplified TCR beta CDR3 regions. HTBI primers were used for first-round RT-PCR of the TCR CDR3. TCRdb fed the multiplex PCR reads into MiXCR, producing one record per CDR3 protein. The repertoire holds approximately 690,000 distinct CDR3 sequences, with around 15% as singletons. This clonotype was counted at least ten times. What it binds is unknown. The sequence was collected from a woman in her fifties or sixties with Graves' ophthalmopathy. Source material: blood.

CDR3 amino acids: CSARGQSYEQYF. CDR3 coding DNA: TGCAGTGCTAGGGGACAGTCCTACGAGCAGTACTTC. The chain is built from TRBV20-1 and TRBJ2-7; 7 nucleotides agree with TRBD1. Unmatched junction bases numbered 0, after V lost 3 bases and J lost 1 base. CDR3 length: 12 amino acids. Germline CDR1 is DFQATT and CDR2 is SNEGSKA (reference sequence).